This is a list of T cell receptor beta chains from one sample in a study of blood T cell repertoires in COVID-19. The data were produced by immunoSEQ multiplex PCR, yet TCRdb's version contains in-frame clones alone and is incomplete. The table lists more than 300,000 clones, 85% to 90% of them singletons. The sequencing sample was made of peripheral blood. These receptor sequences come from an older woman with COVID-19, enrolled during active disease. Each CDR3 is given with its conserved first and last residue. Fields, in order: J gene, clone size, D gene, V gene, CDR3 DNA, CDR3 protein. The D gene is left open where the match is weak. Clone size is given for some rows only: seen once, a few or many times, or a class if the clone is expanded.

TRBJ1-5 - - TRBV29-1 TGCAGCGTTGAGGTTACAGCTAATCAGCCCCAGCATTTT CSVEVTANQPQHF
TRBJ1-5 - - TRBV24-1 TGTGCCACCAGTGATCCGCGCGGACGGGAACGAATATATAGCAATCAGCCCCAGCATTTT CATSDPRGRERIYSNQPQHF
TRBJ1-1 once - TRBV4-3 TGCGCCAGCAGCCAAGTGGACAGACCGGCTGAAGCTTTCTTT CASSQVDRPAEAFF
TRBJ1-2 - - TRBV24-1 TGTGCCACCAGTGATGCGTACAGAGTCTATGGCTACACCTTC CATSDAYRVYGYTF
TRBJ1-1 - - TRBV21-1 TGTGCCAGCAGGAGAATTCCGTGGGACAGGGAGAACACTGAAGCTTTCTTT CASRRIPWDRENTEAFF
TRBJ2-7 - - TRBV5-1 TGCGCCAGCAGCCCCGACAGGACACTCTCCTACGAGCAGTACTTC CASSPDRTLSYEQYF
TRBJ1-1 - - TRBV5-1 TGCGCCAGCAGCTTCCGTGGAGGGGAAACTGAAGCTTTCTTT CASSFRGGETEAFF
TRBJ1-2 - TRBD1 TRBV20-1 TGCAGTGCTCAGGGGGTCCTTGGCTACACCTTC CSAQGVLGYTF
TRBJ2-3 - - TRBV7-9 TGTGCCAGCAGCGATTTATCAGGGGCCCCTAGCACAGATACGCAGTATTTT CASSDLSGAPSTDTQYF
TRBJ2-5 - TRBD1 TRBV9 TGTGCCAGCAGCGTCGGGACAGGGGGCAGGGAGACCCAGTACTTC CASSVGTGGRETQYF
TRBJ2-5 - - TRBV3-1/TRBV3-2 TGTGCCAGCAGGGCCCGACGGGGGGCCCTAGAGACCCAGTACTTC CASRARRGALETQYF
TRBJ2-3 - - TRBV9 TGTGCCAGCAGCGCGTTGGGGGGATTTAGCACAGATACGCAGTATTTT CASSALGGFSTDTQYF
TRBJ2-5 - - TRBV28 TGTGCCAGCAGCCCCCAGCGCCGGACCCAGTACTTC CASSPQRRTQYF
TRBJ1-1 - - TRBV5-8 TGTGCCAGCAGCCTGGACGGGGGGACTTCTGAAGCTTTCTTT CASSLDGGTSEAFF
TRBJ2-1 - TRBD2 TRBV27 TGTGCCAGCGGTCCAACAGGCGGGGGGGCTTACAATGAGCAGTTCTTC CASGPTGGGAYNEQFF
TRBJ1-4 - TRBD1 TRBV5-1 TGCGCCAGCAGCCCCGTTCCGAGGACAGGGCGAACTAATGAAAAACTGTTTTTT CASSPVPRTGRTNEKLFF
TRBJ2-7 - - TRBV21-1 TGTGCCAGCAGCAATTTCGGGGCCTACGAGCAGTACTTC CASSNFGAYEQYF
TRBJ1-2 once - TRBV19 TGTGCCAGTTCTCTGCGGGGAGGCTATGGCTACACCTTC CASSLRGGYGYTF
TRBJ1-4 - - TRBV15 TGTGCCACGTCGGGAGAAAAACTGTTTTTT CATSGEKLFF
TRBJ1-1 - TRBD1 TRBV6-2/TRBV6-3 TGTGCCAGCAGCAACTGGGACAGGGGGCAGGTTAGATTCACTGAAGCTTTCTTT CASSNWDRGQVRFTEAFF
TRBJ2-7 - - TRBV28 TGTGCCAGCAGGCCCCAGGGGTCCTCCTACGAGCAGTACTTC CASRPQGSSYEQYF
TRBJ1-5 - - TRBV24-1 TGTGCCACCAGTGGGGGGGGGATCAATCAGCCCCAGCATTTT CATSGGGINQPQHF
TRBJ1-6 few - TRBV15 TGTGCCACCAGCAGGAGGGGATCGCCGGGACTGACTAATTCACCCCTCCACTTT CATSRRGSPGLTNSPLHF
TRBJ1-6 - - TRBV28 TGTGCCAGCAGCCCGCGAAATCCGGGAGCGAATTATTCACCCCTCCACTTT CASSPRNPGANYSPLHF
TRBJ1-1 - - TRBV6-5 TGTGCCAGCAGTTACTCGAGGTCGCAGTCTGAAGCTTTCTTT CASSYSRSQSEAFF
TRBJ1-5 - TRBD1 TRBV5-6 TGTGCCAGCAGCTCGGGGACAGGGAGCAATCAGCCCCAGCATTTT CASSSGTGSNQPQHF
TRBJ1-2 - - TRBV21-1 TGTGCCAGCAGCAAAGAAGTAGTTGGGGGGGCAAGGATGGGCTACACCTTC CASSKEVVGGARMGYTF
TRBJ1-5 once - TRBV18 TGTGCCAGCTCACCAGACAGGTCCAATCAGCCCCAGCATTTT CASSPDRSNQPQHF
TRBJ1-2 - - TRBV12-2 TGTGCAAGTCGCTTCACCCGCGGTCAGGGCTATGGCTACACCTTC CASRFTRGQGYGYTF
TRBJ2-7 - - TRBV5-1 TGCGCCAGCAGCTTGGGACACATCTACGAGCAGTACTTC CASSLGHIYEQYF
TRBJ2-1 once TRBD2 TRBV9 TGTGCCAGCAGCGTAAGCGGGGACAATGAGCAGTTCTTC CASSVSGDNEQFF
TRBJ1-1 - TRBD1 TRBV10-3 TGTGCCACCTGGGACAGCCCGGGCACTGAAGCTTTCTTT CATWDSPGTEAFF
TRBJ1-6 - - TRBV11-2 TGTGCCAGCAGCTCGAGGAATTCACCCCTCCACTTT CASSSRNSPLHF
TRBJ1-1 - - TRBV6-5 TGTGCCAGCAGTAGGGGTCTGATGAACACTGAAGCTTTCTTT CASSRGLMNTEAFF
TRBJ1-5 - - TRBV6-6 TGTGCCAGCAGTTACGCGGGTCAGCCCCAGCATTTT CASSYAGQPQHF
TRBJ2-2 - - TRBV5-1 TGCGCCAGCAGCGATTCGACTCACACCGGGGAGCTGTTTTTT CASSDSTHTGELFF